The T cell receptor beta chain described here comes from a study of identical twins. TCRdb fed the 5' RACE reads into MiXCR, producing one record per CDR3 protein. Here the sample spans roughly 630,000 distinct CDR3 sequences, less than 9% being singletons. This sample was shared with a second study, whose subject was yellow fever vaccine responses in identical twins.

The TCR sequence derives from a woman between 18 and 29 years old in good health. What was sequenced was PBMCs.

For the CDR3, the DNA is TGCGCCAGCAGCTTGGGCCAGCGGGGGGGCACAGATACGCAGTATTTT. It translates to CASSLGQRGGTDTQYF. The chain recombines TRBV5-1 with TRBJ2-3; 9 nucleotides agree with TRBD2. The V gene end was trimmed by 0 bases and the J gene end by 1 base; junction bases not matched to a gene: 3. The CDR3 runs to 16 residues. Germline V gives CDR1 SGHRS, CDR2 YFSETQ.